Below, 5 T cell receptor beta chains from the same sample are listed, as sequenced in a study of T cell changes during pregnancy in multiple sclerosis. The repertoire was sequenced with immunoSEQ multiplex PCR; TCRdb's copy has only in-frame clones and lacks some. The sample consists of around 78,000 clones, around 93% of them appearing once. The material sequenced was peripheral blood, taken in the second trimester of pregnancy. These receptors all stem from a female donor with multiple sclerosis, enrolled in a pregnancy study.

The J gene is TRBJ2-7, the V gene TRBV10-3; D is undetermined. The CDR3 consists of 11 residues. V was shortened by 5 bases and J by 1 base, with 3 bases between the two germline ends. Germline loops: CDR1 ENHRY, CDR2 SYGVKD. The CDR3 nucleotides read TGTGCCATCAGTCCATCCTACGAGCAGTACTTC. Protein sequence: CAISPSYEQYF.

This clone was recorded only once. The chain is built from TRBV9 and TRBJ2-1, with TRBD2 as a possible D gene (6 bases). Per the germline V gene, CDR1 is SGDLS and CDR2 is YYNGEE. V was pared by 3 bases and J by 7 bases, with 8 bases between. This CDR3 is 12 amino acids long. CDR3 in amino acids: CASSGGGNEQFF. CDR3 DNA sequence: TGTGCCAGCAGCGGTGGGGGGAATGAGCAGTTCTTC.

The chain uses TRBV9 and TRBJ1-1; D may be TRBD1 (5 bases). The CDR3 is 13 amino acids. From germline, CDR1 is SGDLS and CDR2 YYNGEE. V gave up 6 bases and J gave up 6 bases, with 15 bases separating them. CDR3: CASTRSGGPEAFF. CDR3 coding DNA: TGTGCCAGCACACGATCCGGGGGACCTGAAGCTTTCTTT.

The CDR3 sequence is CASSGQGSGANVLTF. The CDR3 DNA is TGTGCCAGCAGTGGACAGGGTTCTGGGGCCAACGTCCTGACTTTC. The chain links TRBV27 to TRBJ2-6; TRBD1 matches at 8 bases. The CDR3 is 15 residues long. The germline gives CDR1 MNHEY, CDR2 SMNVEV (reference sequence). Germline trimming cut 5 bases from V and 1 base from J; bases unmatched to any gene: 1.

This sequence joins TRBV5-1 and TRBJ1-2; weak D call: TRBD1 (5 bases). The CDR3 is made up of 14 amino acids. Germline CDR1 reads SGHRS; CDR2 reads YFSETQ. Trimming stripped 0 bases from V and 6 bases from J, with 12 bases between. CDR3 bases: TGCGCCAGCAGCTTGGCCCTGGGGGAGGATGGCTACACCTTC. Translated: CASSLALGEDGYTF.